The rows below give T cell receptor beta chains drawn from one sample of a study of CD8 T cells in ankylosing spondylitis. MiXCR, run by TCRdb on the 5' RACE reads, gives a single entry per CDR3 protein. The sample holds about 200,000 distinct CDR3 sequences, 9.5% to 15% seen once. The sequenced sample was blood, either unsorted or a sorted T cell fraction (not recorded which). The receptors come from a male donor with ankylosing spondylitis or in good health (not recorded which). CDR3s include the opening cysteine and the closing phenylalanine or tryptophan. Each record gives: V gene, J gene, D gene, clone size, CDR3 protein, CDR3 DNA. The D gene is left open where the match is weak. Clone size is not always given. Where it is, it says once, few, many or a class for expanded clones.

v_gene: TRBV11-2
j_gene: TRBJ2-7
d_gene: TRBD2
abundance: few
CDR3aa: CASSLGGEAYEQYF
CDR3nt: TGTGCCAGCAGCCTGGGGGGGGAGGCCTACGAGCAGTACTTC

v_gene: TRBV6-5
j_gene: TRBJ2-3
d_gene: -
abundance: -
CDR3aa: CASSYLGPTHDTQYF
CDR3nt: TGTGCCAGCAGTTACCTGGGTCCCACACACGATACGCAGTATTTT

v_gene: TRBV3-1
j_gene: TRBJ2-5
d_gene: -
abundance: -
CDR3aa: CASSLRGRETQYF
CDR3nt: TGTGCCAGCAGCCTAAGGGGCCGGGAGACCCAGTACTTC

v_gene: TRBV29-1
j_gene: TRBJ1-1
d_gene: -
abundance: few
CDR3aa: CSVLGGSTTEAFF
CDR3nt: TGCAGCGTCCTTGGGGGTTCCACCACTGAAGCTTTCTTT

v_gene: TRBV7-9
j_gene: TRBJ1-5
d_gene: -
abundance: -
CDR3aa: CASSLVGFGQPQHF
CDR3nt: TGTGCCAGCAGCTTAGTCGGATTCGGTCAGCCCCAGCATTTT

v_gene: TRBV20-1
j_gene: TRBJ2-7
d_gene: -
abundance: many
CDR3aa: CSAAADSSYEQYF
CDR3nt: TGCAGTGCCGCAGCGGATAGCTCCTACGAGCAGTACTTC

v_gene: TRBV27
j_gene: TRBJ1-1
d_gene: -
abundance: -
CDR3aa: CASSLSVRDTEAFF
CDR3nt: TGTGCCAGCAGTTTATCGGTCCGTGACACTGAAGCTTTCTTT

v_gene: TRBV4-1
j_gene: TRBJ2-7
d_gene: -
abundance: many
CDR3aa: CASSQDRTGPYEQYF
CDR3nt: TGCGCCAGCAGCCAAGATCGAACAGGGCCCTACGAGCAGTACTTC

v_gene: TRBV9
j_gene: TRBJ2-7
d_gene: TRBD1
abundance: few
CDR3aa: CASSPRDRVAEQYF
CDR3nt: TGTGCCAGCAGCCCGCGGGACAGGGTGGCCGAGCAGTACTTC

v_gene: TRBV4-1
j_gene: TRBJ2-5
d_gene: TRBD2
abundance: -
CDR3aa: CASSERTSAETQYF
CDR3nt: TGCGCCAGCAGCGAAAGGACTAGCGCGGAGACCCAGTACTTC

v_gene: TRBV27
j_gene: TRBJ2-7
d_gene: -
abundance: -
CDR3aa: CASSLDGGRTYEQYF
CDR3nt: TGTGCCAGCAGTTTAGACGGAGGAAGAACCTACGAGCAGTACTTC

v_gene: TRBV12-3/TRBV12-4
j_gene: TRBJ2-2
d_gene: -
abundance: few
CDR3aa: CASRAGGGSGELFF
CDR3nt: TGTGCCAGCAGAGCAGGGGGCGGGAGCGGGGAGCTGTTTTTT

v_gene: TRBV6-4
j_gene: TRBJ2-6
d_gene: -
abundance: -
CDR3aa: CASSDSSGSGANVLTF
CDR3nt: TGTGCCAGCAGTGACTCTAGCGGCTCTGGGGCCAACGTCCTGACTTTC

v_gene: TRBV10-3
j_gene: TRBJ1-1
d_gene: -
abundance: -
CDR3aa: CAISESIRGNTEAFF
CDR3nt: TGTGCCATCAGTGAGTCGATAAGGGGGAACACTGAAGCTTTCTTT

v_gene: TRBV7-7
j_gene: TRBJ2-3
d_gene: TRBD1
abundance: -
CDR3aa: CASSLRDRGDTQYF
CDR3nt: TGTGCCAGCAGCCTCAGGGACAGGGGAGATACGCAGTATTTT

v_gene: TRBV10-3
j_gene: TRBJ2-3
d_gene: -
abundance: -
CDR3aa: CAISGDALATDTQYF
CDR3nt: TGTGCCATCAGTGGGGACGCTTTGGCCACGGATACGCAGTATTTT

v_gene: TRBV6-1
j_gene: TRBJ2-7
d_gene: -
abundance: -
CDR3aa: CASSPGSGYEQYF
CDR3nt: TGTGCCAGCAGTCCGGGGAGCGGGTACGAGCAGTACTTC

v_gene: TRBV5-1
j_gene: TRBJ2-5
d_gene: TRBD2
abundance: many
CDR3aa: CASTRGGEETQYF
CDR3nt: TGCGCCAGCACCCGGGGGGGAGAAGAGACCCAGTACTTC

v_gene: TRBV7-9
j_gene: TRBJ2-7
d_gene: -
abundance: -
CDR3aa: CASSLELGSRSYEQYF
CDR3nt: TGTGCCAGCAGCTTAGAGCTCGGCAGTCGAAGCTACGAGCAGTACTTC

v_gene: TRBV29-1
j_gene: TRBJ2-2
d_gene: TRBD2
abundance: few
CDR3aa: CSVEWISGGADTGELFF
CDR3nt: TGCAGCGTTGAATGGATTAGCGGGGGGGCAGACACCGGGGAGCTGTTTTTT

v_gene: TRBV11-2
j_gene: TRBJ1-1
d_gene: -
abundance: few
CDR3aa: CASSVTVLNTEAFF
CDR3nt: TGTGCCAGCAGCGTGACAGTTTTGAACACTGAAGCTTTCTTT

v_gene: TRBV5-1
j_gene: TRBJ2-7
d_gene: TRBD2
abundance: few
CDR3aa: CASSSLAGGNYEQYF
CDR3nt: TGCGCCAGCAGCTCATTAGCGGGGGGGAACTACGAGCAGTACTTC

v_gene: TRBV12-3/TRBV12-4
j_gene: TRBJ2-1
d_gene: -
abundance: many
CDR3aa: CASSLGSPSYNEQFF
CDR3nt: TGTGCCAGCAGTTTAGGGTCTCCCTCCTACAATGAGCAGTTCTTC

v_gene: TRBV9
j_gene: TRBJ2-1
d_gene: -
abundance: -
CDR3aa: CASSVASNEQFF
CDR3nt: TGTGCCAGCAGCGTAGCCAGCAATGAGCAGTTCTTC

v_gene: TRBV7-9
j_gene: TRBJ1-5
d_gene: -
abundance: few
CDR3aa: CASSLAGTQPQHF
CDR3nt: TGTGCCAGCAGCTTAGCAGGGACTCAGCCCCAGCATTTT

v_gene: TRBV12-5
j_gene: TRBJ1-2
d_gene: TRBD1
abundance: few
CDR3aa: CASGLGGGNYGYTF
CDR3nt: TGTGCTAGTGGTTTGGGAGGGGGCAACTATGGCTACACCTTC

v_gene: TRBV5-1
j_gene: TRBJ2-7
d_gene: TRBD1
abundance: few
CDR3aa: CASSSARTGLSYEQYF
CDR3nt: TGCGCCAGCAGCTCAGCTCGGACAGGGCTGTCTTACGAGCAGTACTTC

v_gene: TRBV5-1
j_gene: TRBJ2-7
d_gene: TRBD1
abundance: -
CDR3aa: CASTGQAYEQYF
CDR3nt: TGCGCCAGCACGGGACAGGCCTACGAGCAGTACTTC

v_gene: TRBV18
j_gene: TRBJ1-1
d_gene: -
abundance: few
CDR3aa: CASSPDGDTEAFF
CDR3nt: TGTGCCAGCTCACCAGATGGGGACACTGAAGCTTTCTTT

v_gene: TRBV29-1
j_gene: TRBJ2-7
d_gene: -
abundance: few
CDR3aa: CSVETSYEQYF
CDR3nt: TGCAGCGTCGAGACTAGCTACGAGCAGTACTTC

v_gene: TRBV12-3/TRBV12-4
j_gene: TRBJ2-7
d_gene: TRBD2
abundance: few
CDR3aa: CASSLQRGLSYEQYF
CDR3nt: TGTGCCAGCAGTCTTCAGCGGGGCCTCTCCTACGAGCAGTACTTC

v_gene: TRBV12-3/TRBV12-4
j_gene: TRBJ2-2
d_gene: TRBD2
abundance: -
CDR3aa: CASSPGGDPNTGELFF
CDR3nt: TGTGCCAGCAGTCCGGGGGGGGATCCGAACACCGGGGAGCTGTTTTTT

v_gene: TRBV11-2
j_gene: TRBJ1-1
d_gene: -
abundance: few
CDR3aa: CASSLVGSGKLGNTEAFF
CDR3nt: TGTGCCAGCAGCTTAGTTGGGTCAGGGAAGCTCGGGAACACTGAAGCTTTCTTT

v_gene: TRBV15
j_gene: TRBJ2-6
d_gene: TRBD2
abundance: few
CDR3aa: CATSGGRGGANVLTF
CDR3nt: TGTGCCACCTCGGGGGGGCGAGGTGGGGCCAACGTCCTGACTTTC

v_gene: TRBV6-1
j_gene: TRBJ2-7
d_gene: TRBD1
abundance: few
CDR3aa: CASSGPRDSSYEQYF
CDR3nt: TGTGCCAGCAGTGGTCCCCGGGACAGCTCCTACGAGCAGTACTTC

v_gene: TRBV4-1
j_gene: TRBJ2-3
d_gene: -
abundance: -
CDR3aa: CASSQDAPTSTDTQYF
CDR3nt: TGCGCCAGCAGCCAAGACGCCCCAACTAGCACAGATACGCAGTATTTT

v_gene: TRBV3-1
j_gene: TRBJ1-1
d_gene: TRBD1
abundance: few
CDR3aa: CASSQDAGGFTEAFF
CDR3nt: TGTGCCAGCAGCCAAGATGCAGGGGGATTCACTGAAGCTTTCTTT

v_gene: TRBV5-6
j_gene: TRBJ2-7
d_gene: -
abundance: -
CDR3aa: CASSFGITYEQYF
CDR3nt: TGTGCCAGCAGCTTCGGGATTACCTACGAGCAGTACTTC

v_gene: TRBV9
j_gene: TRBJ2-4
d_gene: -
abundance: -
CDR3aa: CASSVDGGRGENIQYF
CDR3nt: TGTGCCAGCAGCGTAGATGGGGGGCGGGGCGAAAACATTCAGTACTTC

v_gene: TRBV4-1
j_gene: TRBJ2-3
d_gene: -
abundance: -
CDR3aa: CASSQVAGPDTQYF
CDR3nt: TGCGCCAGCAGCCAAGTGGCGGGGCCAGATACGCAGTATTTT

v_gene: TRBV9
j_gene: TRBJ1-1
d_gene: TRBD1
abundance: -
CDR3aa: CASSGQVRGGWWTEAFF
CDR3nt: TGTGCCAGCAGCGGTCAAGTCAGGGGGGGATGGTGGACTGAAGCTTTCTTT

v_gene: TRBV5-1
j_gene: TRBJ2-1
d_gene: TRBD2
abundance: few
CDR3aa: CASSLDGTSGNEQFF
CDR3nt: TGCGCCAGCAGCTTGGATGGGACTAGCGGCAATGAGCAGTTCTTC

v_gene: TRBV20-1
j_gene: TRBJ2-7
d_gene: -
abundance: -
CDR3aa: CSARDVRSYEQYF
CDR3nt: TGCAGTGCTAGAGACGTCAGGTCCTACGAGCAGTACTTC

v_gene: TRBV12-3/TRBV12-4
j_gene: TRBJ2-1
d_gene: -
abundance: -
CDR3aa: CASSLVIYNEQFF
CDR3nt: TGTGCCAGCAGTTTAGTAATATACAATGAGCAGTTCTTC

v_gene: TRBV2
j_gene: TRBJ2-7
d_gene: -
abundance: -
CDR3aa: CASLSRDGVYPEQYF
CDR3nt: TGTGCCAGCCTCAGTCGGGACGGCGTATATCCCGAGCAGTACTTC

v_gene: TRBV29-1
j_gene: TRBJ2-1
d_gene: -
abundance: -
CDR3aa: CSVVLADYNEQFF
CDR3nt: TGCAGCGTTGTTCTCGCGGACTACAATGAGCAGTTCTTC

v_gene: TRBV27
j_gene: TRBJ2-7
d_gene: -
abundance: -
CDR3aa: CASSMATGNYEQYF
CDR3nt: TGTGCCAGCAGTATGGCGACAGGTAACTACGAGCAGTACTTC

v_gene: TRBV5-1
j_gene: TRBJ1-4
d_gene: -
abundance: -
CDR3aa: CASSSLPSDGYNEKLFF
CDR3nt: TGCGCCAGCAGCTCCCTACCGTCAGATGGATATAATGAAAAACTGTTTTTT

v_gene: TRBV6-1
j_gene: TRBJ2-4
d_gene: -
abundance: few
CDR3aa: CASRGVAENIQYF
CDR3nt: TGTGCCAGCAGGGGGGTAGCGGAAAACATTCAGTACTTC